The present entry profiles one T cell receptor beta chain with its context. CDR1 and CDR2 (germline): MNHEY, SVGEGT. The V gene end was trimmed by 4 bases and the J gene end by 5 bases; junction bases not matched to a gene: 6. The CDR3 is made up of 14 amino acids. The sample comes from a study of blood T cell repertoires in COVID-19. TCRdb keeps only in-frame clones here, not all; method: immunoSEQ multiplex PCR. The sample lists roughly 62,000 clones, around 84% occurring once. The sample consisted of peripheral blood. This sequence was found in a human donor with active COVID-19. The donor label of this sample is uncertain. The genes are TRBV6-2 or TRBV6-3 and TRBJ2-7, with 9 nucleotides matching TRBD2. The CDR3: CASSWREGSNEQYF. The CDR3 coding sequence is TGTGCCAGCAGTTGGCGGGAGGGTTCTAACGAGCAGTACTTC.